This is a list of T cell receptor beta chains from one sample in a study of blood T cell repertoires in COVID-19. TCRdb's table, derived via immunoSEQ multiplex PCR, lists solely in-frame clones and lacks some. Of hundreds of thousands of clones listed, 87% are singletons. The specimen was PBMCs or T cells enriched from blood (not recorded which). Source of these receptors: a woman aged 25 to 45 with acute COVID-19. The CDR3 runs from the conserved cysteine through the conserved F or W. Each record gives: CDR3 DNA, CDR3 protein, D gene, V gene, J gene, clone size. The D gene is left open where the match is weak. Not all rows give a size; the values are once, few, many and, for expanded clones, a class.

cdr3_nt: TGTGCCAGCTCATCGAGACAGGACACTGAAGCTTTCTTT; cdr3_aa: CASSSRQDTEAFF; d_call: -; v_call: TRBV18; j_call: TRBJ1-1; clone_size: -
cdr3_nt: TGTGCCAGCAGCCCGGACAGGGGGGCCCCCTACGAGCAGTACTTC; cdr3_aa: CASSPDRGAPYEQYF; d_call: TRBD1; v_call: TRBV5-6; j_call: TRBJ2-7; clone_size: -
cdr3_nt: TGTGCCAGCAGCTTGGTCCTAGCGGAGTACAATGAGCAGTTCTTC; cdr3_aa: CASSLVLAEYNEQFF; d_call: TRBD2; v_call: TRBV7-9; j_call: TRBJ2-1; clone_size: once
cdr3_nt: TGCAGCTCTTTAACAGGGGAGGACGGCTACACCTTC; cdr3_aa: CSSLTGEDGYTF; d_call: TRBD1; v_call: TRBV29-1; j_call: TRBJ1-2; clone_size: few
cdr3_nt: TGTGCCAGCAGCTCAGGACAGGGAGAAATCTACGAGCAGTACTTC; cdr3_aa: CASSSGQGEIYEQYF; d_call: TRBD1; v_call: TRBV7-9; j_call: TRBJ2-7; clone_size: -
cdr3_nt: TGCAGCGTTGTAAGTCAGCAAGAGACCCAGTACTTC; cdr3_aa: CSVVSQQETQYF; d_call: -; v_call: TRBV29-1; j_call: TRBJ2-5; clone_size: -
cdr3_nt: TGTGCCAGCAGCTTAGTACTAGCGGGGACAGATACGCAGTATTTT; cdr3_aa: CASSLVLAGTDTQYF; d_call: TRBD2; v_call: TRBV7-9; j_call: TRBJ2-3; clone_size: once
cdr3_nt: TGTGCCAGCATCATCGACGAAGACTTATGGAGCGGGGAGCTGTTTTTT; cdr3_aa: CASIIDEDLWSGELFF; d_call: -; v_call: TRBV7-9; j_call: TRBJ2-2; clone_size: once
cdr3_nt: TGCGCCAGCAGCTCCGGGACAGGGCCGGTGGATTCACCCCTCCACTTT; cdr3_aa: CASSSGTGPVDSPLHF; d_call: TRBD1; v_call: TRBV5-1; j_call: TRBJ1-6; clone_size: -
cdr3_nt: TGTGCCAGCAGCCAACGTGAGGACACTGAAGCTTTCTTT; cdr3_aa: CASSQREDTEAFF; d_call: -; v_call: TRBV4-2; j_call: TRBJ1-1; clone_size: -
cdr3_nt: TGTGCCAGCAGCCAAAACGCACAGGGGGCCTACGTCGGCTACACCTTC; cdr3_aa: CASSQNAQGAYVGYTF; d_call: TRBD1; v_call: TRBV3-1/TRBV3-2; j_call: TRBJ1-2; clone_size: -
cdr3_nt: TGTGCCAGCAGCTTACCGTCCTTTAACTATGGCTACACCTTC; cdr3_aa: CASSLPSFNYGYTF; d_call: -; v_call: TRBV7-2; j_call: TRBJ1-2; clone_size: -
cdr3_nt: TGTGCCAGCAGCCAGGTGTCTGGAAACACCATATATTTT; cdr3_aa: CASSQVSGNTIYF; d_call: -; v_call: TRBV6-5; j_call: TRBJ1-3; clone_size: few
cdr3_nt: TGTGCCAGCAGCAGGACAGGGGGAAGCGAGCAGTACTTC; cdr3_aa: CASSRTGGSEQYF; d_call: TRBD1; v_call: TRBV5-4; j_call: TRBJ2-7; clone_size: -
cdr3_nt: TGCGCCAGCAGCTGGGACAGGGGGAACACTGAAGCTTTCTTT; cdr3_aa: CASSWDRGNTEAFF; d_call: TRBD1; v_call: TRBV5-1; j_call: TRBJ1-1; clone_size: -
cdr3_nt: TGTGCCAGCAACCGGGGGGACAGGGGACAGCCCCAGCATTTT; cdr3_aa: CASNRGDRGQPQHF; d_call: TRBD1; v_call: TRBV5-8; j_call: TRBJ1-5; clone_size: -
cdr3_nt: TGCGCCAGCAGCCAAGATCCAGCGGGGGAAACCTACAATGAGCAGTTCTTC; cdr3_aa: CASSQDPAGETYNEQFF; d_call: TRBD2; v_call: TRBV4-3; j_call: TRBJ2-1; clone_size: -
cdr3_nt: TGTGCCAGCAGCTTAGACAGGGGGAGAGGAAACACCATATATTTT; cdr3_aa: CASSLDRGRGNTIYF; d_call: TRBD1; v_call: TRBV7-2; j_call: TRBJ1-3; clone_size: -
cdr3_nt: TGTGCCAGCAGATTAATCCGGAGGGGGCCTCGCTCTGGGGCCAACGTCCTGACTTTC; cdr3_aa: CASRLIRRGPRSGANVLTF; d_call: -; v_call: TRBV11-2; j_call: TRBJ2-6; clone_size: once
cdr3_nt: TGTGCCAGCAGTCCAGGGACTTCAACTAATGAAAAACTGTTTTTT; cdr3_aa: CASSPGTSTNEKLFF; d_call: -; v_call: TRBV27; j_call: TRBJ1-4; clone_size: once
cdr3_nt: TGTGCCAGCGGTCGCGGGACAGGGAACTTCGCGAGCAATCAGCCCCAGCATTTT; cdr3_aa: CASGRGTGNFASNQPQHF; d_call: TRBD1; v_call: TRBV6-6; j_call: TRBJ1-5; clone_size: few
cdr3_nt: TGTGCCAGCAGCTTAGCTACAGGGTTAAGGAACACTGAAGCTTTCTTT; cdr3_aa: CASSLATGLRNTEAFF; d_call: -; v_call: TRBV7-2; j_call: TRBJ1-1; clone_size: -
cdr3_nt: TGTGCCAGCAGCGTAGCGGACGGAGGACAGGGGGCGATTGGCTACACCTTC; cdr3_aa: CASSVADGGQGAIGYTF; d_call: TRBD1; v_call: TRBV9; j_call: TRBJ1-2; clone_size: -
cdr3_nt: TGTGCCAGCAGCTTGGGGACAGGGGGCCGATACGAGCAGTACTTC; cdr3_aa: CASSLGTGGRYEQYF; d_call: TRBD1; v_call: TRBV7-6; j_call: TRBJ2-7; clone_size: -
cdr3_nt: TGCAGCGTTGTAAGGGGAGGCTATGGCTACACCTTC; cdr3_aa: CSVVRGGYGYTF; d_call: -; v_call: TRBV29-1; j_call: TRBJ1-2; clone_size: -
cdr3_nt: TGTGCCAGCAGCTTAGAATACTCCTACAATGAGCAGTTCTTC; cdr3_aa: CASSLEYSYNEQFF; d_call: -; v_call: TRBV11-3; j_call: TRBJ2-1; clone_size: -
cdr3_nt: TGCGCCAGCAGCTTGACTACTACTCTTTACAATGAGCAGTTCTTC; cdr3_aa: CASSLTTTLYNEQFF; d_call: -; v_call: TRBV5-1; j_call: TRBJ2-1; clone_size: -
cdr3_nt: TGTGCCAGCAGCGACACAGGGATCCAAACTAATGAAAAACTGTTTTTT; cdr3_aa: CASSDTGIQTNEKLFF; d_call: -; v_call: TRBV2; j_call: TRBJ1-4; clone_size: -
cdr3_nt: TGTGCCAGCGGAGCCCCAAATTCACCCCTCCACTTT; cdr3_aa: CASGAPNSPLHF; d_call: -; v_call: TRBV2; j_call: TRBJ1-6; clone_size: -
cdr3_nt: TGTGCCAGCAGCTGGGACAGGGTCGGGACCCAGTACTTC; cdr3_aa: CASSWDRVGTQYF; d_call: TRBD1; v_call: TRBV7-2; j_call: TRBJ2-5; clone_size: -
cdr3_nt: TGTGCCAGCAGTACGACAGGGGGCTACTCCCACAATGAGCAGTTCTTC; cdr3_aa: CASSTTGGYSHNEQFF; d_call: TRBD1; v_call: TRBV27; j_call: TRBJ2-1; clone_size: once
cdr3_nt: TGTGCCAGCAGCTCGGACAGGATCGACTATGGCTACACCTTC; cdr3_aa: CASSSDRIDYGYTF; d_call: TRBD1; v_call: TRBV11-2; j_call: TRBJ1-2; clone_size: once
cdr3_nt: TGTGCCAGCAGTTACCGGGGAGGCTACACCTTC; cdr3_aa: CASSYRGGYTF; d_call: -; v_call: TRBV6-2/TRBV6-3; j_call: TRBJ1-2; clone_size: -
cdr3_nt: TGCGCCAGCAGCCAACAACAGGGAGCCCGGATTGATGAAAAACTGTTTTTT; cdr3_aa: CASSQQQGARIDEKLFF; d_call: -; v_call: TRBV4-1; j_call: TRBJ1-4; clone_size: -
cdr3_nt: TGCAGCGTTGAAGTTACAGGCAGGGACTATGGCTACACCTTC; cdr3_aa: CSVEVTGRDYGYTF; d_call: -; v_call: TRBV29-1; j_call: TRBJ1-2; clone_size: -
cdr3_nt: TGTGCCAGTAGTATAGCGGGCAGGACGGGGACTGAAGCTTTCTTT; cdr3_aa: CASSIAGRTGTEAFF; d_call: -; v_call: TRBV19; j_call: TRBJ1-1; clone_size: -
cdr3_nt: TGTGCCAGCAGTTCCTGGTCAGACACTGAAGCTTTCTTT; cdr3_aa: CASSSWSDTEAFF; d_call: -; v_call: TRBV27; j_call: TRBJ1-1; clone_size: -
cdr3_nt: TGTGCCAGCAGTTCGAGGGACAGGGTTTGGGAAGAGACCCAGTACTTC; cdr3_aa: CASSSRDRVWEETQYF; d_call: TRBD1; v_call: TRBV6-5; j_call: TRBJ2-5; clone_size: -
cdr3_nt: TGTGCCAGTAACAGGGTCAGGACTTCCAATCAGCCCCAGCATTTT; cdr3_aa: CASNRVRTSNQPQHF; d_call: -; v_call: TRBV6-5; j_call: TRBJ1-5; clone_size: -
cdr3_nt: TGTGCCAGCAGCTTGGTGGAAGAGGGCAGAGTGAACACCGGGGAGCTGTTTTTT; cdr3_aa: CASSLVEEGRVNTGELFF; d_call: -; v_call: TRBV7-2; j_call: TRBJ2-2; clone_size: -
cdr3_nt: TGTGCCAGCAGCCCGGGGACCGGGACTACCCCGAGGACCGGGGAGCTGTTTTTT; cdr3_aa: CASSPGTGTTPRTGELFF; d_call: TRBD2; v_call: TRBV11-2; j_call: TRBJ2-2; clone_size: -
cdr3_nt: TGTGCCAGTAACCTCGCAGGGGCGGGCTATGGCTACACCTTC; cdr3_aa: CASNLAGAGYGYTF; d_call: -; v_call: TRBV19; j_call: TRBJ1-2; clone_size: -
cdr3_nt: TGTGCCAGCAGGCAGGGCAGGGGGTGGACTCAGCCCCAGCATTTT; cdr3_aa: CASRQGRGWTQPQHF; d_call: TRBD1; v_call: TRBV6-5; j_call: TRBJ1-5; clone_size: -
cdr3_nt: TGCAGCGTTGCCACTTCGGGAGAATGGAACTATGGCTACACCTTC; cdr3_aa: CSVATSGEWNYGYTF; d_call: -; v_call: TRBV29-1; j_call: TRBJ1-2; clone_size: -
cdr3_nt: TGTGCCAGCAGCTTAGGGTTAGGGGATTCCTACGAGCAGTACTTC; cdr3_aa: CASSLGLGDSYEQYF; d_call: -; v_call: TRBV11-2; j_call: TRBJ2-7; clone_size: -
cdr3_nt: TGTGCCAGCAGGCAGGGAAACTATGGCTACACCTTC; cdr3_aa: CASRQGNYGYTF; d_call: -; v_call: TRBV6-5; j_call: TRBJ1-2; clone_size: -
cdr3_nt: TGTGCCAGCAGCTTAGGGGCAGGGTGGAACACTGAAGCTTTCTTT; cdr3_aa: CASSLGAGWNTEAFF; d_call: -; v_call: TRBV11-2; j_call: TRBJ1-1; clone_size: -
cdr3_nt: TGTGCCAGCAGCACAGGGTTCTACACTGAAGCTTTCTTT; cdr3_aa: CASSTGFYTEAFF; d_call: -; v_call: TRBV6-5; j_call: TRBJ1-1; clone_size: -
cdr3_nt: TGCGCCAGCAGCCTTACCCGGGGGGACCTAATAAACGCCGGGGAGCTGTTTTTT; cdr3_aa: CASSLTRGDLINAGELFF; d_call: TRBD2; v_call: TRBV5-1; j_call: TRBJ2-2; clone_size: once
cdr3_nt: TGTGCCAGTAGTACCGGGGAGGGGGTCTATGGCTACACCTTC; cdr3_aa: CASSTGEGVYGYTF; d_call: -; v_call: TRBV19; j_call: TRBJ1-2; clone_size: -